The next 30 T cell receptor beta chains were all read from a single sample in a study of blood T cell repertoires in COVID-19. Data came from immunoSEQ multiplex PCR; TCRdb stores just in-frame clones and leaves some out. In the table there are roughly 81,000 clones, about 83% of which are singletons. The sequenced sample was peripheral blood. The receptor set was obtained from a man aged 25-45 years with acute or convalescent COVID-19.

This clone was seen only a few times. V and J are TRBV13 and TRBJ2-2, with 10 positions matching TRBD2. V gave up 1 base and J gave up 3 bases; unmatched junction bases: 8. Germline CDR1 reads PRHDT; CDR2 reads FYEKMQ (reference sequence). CDR3 length equals 18 residues. CDR3 in amino acids: CASSLVSSGSRDTGELFF. CDR3 nucleotide sequence: TGTGCCAGCAGCTTAGTATCTAGCGGGAGTAGGGACACCGGGGAGCTGTTTTTT.

The J gene is TRBJ2-7, the V gene TRBV5-1; 9 bases are a match to TRBD1. V lost 1 base, J lost 4 bases, and 6 bases stayed unmatched. CDR1 is SGHRS, CDR2 YFSETQ, per germline. The CDR3 is 15 residues long. The CDR3 loop is CASSLTGQGGYEQYF. The DNA for the CDR3 is TGCGCCAGCAGCTTGACGGGACAGGGTGGATACGAGCAGTACTTC.

The rearrangement links TRBV11-3 to TRBJ2-7, with D possibly TRBD2 on 5 matching bases. V was shortened by 5 bases and J by 5 bases, with 10 bases between the two germline ends. The CDR3 sequence is 12 residues long. Germline-derived CDR1 and CDR2 are SGHNT and YENEEA. Written as DNA, the CDR3 is TGTGCCAGCAGCAGACCCGGGGACGAGCAGTACTTC. It codes for CASSRPGDEQYF.

V usage is TRBV28 and J usage is TRBJ2-2; 8 bases are shared with TRBD2. Trimming took 7 bases from V and 0 from J; bases not matched to a gene: 4. CDR3 length: 15 residues. In germline, CDR1 is MDHEN, CDR2 SYDVKM. The CDR3 bases are TGTGCCAGCACCCGGGGGGGGGCGAACACCGGGGAGCTGTTTTTT. Its protein is CASTRGGANTGELFF.

The chain links TRBV5-5 to TRBJ2-1; TRBD2 matches 7 bases. Per germline, CDR1 SGHKS and CDR2 YYEKEE (reference sequence). This CDR3 has 16 residues. J gave up 8 bases and V 3 bases, and 14 bases lay outside the gene matches. CDR3 nucleotides: TGTGCCAGCAGCTCTCGGGGCGGGAGAGGTTTATATGAGCAGTTCTTC. Translation gives CASSSRGGRGLYEQFF.

This chain connects TRBV28 to TRBJ2-7; TRBD2 agrees at 10 bases. Germline CDR1 and CDR2: MDHEN and SYDVKM. The V gene end was trimmed by 4 bases and the J gene end by 7 bases; junction bases not matched to a gene: 7. This CDR3 has 14 residues. CDR3 region: CASSSLAGVREQYF. CDR3 bases: TGTGCCAGCAGTTCCCTAGCGGGAGTGAGGGAGCAGTACTTC.

The chain uses TRBV10-1 and TRBJ2-3; TRBD2 might be the D (5 bases). Trimming left V 3 bases short and J 0 bases short, with 7 bases between. Germline CDR1 is WNHNN and CDR2 is SYGVQD (reference sequence). The CDR3 is 14 amino acids. The DNA for the CDR3 is TGCGCCAGCAGTGATGGCGGGAGCACAGATACGCAGTATTTT. This translates into CASSDGGSTDTQYF.

The gene calls are TRBV25-1 and TRBJ2-3; no definite D call. The length of the CDR3 is 16 residues. Germline CDR1 MGHDK, CDR2 SYGVNS. The V and J ends lost 0 bases and 2 bases respectively, with 12 bases between them. The chain's CDR3 is CASSEYGTGSTDTQYF. CDR3 DNA: TGTGCCAGCAGTGAATACGGAACCGGGTCCACAGATACGCAGTATTTT.

A few counts support this clone. The chain recombines TRBV6-4 with TRBJ2-7, with 9 nucleotides matching TRBD2. The CDR3 loop spans 16 amino acids. Germline assignment: CDR1 MRHNA and CDR2 SNTAGT. Germline trimming cut 3 bases from V and 5 bases from J; bases unmatched to any gene: 11. CDR3 bases: TGTGCCAGCAGTGATTTATTAGCGGGAGTATGGAACGAGCAGTACTTC. Its translation: CASSDLLAGVWNEQYF.

The rearrangement links TRBV5-3 to TRBJ2-6; TRBD1 is a possible D gene (6 bases). TRBV5-3 is treated as an ORF (open reading frame) with a function not yet certain. Between the trimmed V and J ends, which lost 5 bases and 0 bases, there was a span of 18 bases. CDR3 length: 18 residues. The CDR3 here is CARSCGGGSSSGANVLTF. DNA for the CDR3: TGTGCCAGAAGTTGCGGTGGGGGCTCCAGCTCTGGGGCCAACGTCCTGACTTTC.

The rearrangement uses TRBV19 and TRBJ2-1, with unresolved D. CDR1 is LNHDA and CDR2 is SQIVND in the germline V gene (reference sequence). The CDR3 sequence is 15 residues long. The V end was cut by 0 bases, the J end by 0 bases, with 6 bases between. CDR3 protein: CASSIDRSSYNEQFF. The CDR3 region has the DNA TGTGCCAGTAGTATAGATCGGAGCTCCTACAATGAGCAGTTCTTC. Complete variable domain (other parts from reference TRBV19 and TRBJ2-1): DGGITQSPKYLFRKEGQNVTLSCEQNLNHDAMYWYRQDPGQGLRLIYYSQIVNDFQKGDIAEGYSVSREKKESFPLTVTSAQKNPTAFYLCASSIDRSSYNEQFFGPGTRLTVL.

V is TRBV11-2 and J is TRBJ2-5; 8 bases match TRBD2. Looked up from germline, CDR1 is SGHAT and CDR2 is FQNNGV. This CDR3 spans 15 amino acids. The V and J ends lost 2 bases and 5 bases, in that order; junction bases with no gene match: 7. This chain's CDR3 is CASSLLRGGRETQYF. DNA of the CDR3: TGTGCCAGCAGCTTACTCCGGGGGGGCCGGGAGACCCAGTACTTC.

The chain carries TRBV28 and TRBJ2-7; D is perhaps TRBD1 (5 bases). Germline V lookup: CDR1 MDHEN, CDR2 SYDVKM. CDR3 length: 14 residues. The V gene lost 6 bases and the J gene lost 2 bases, with 14 bases spanning the gap. The CDR3 loop reads CASSTPGPPYEQYF. The CDR3 DNA is TGTGCCAGCAGCACCCCAGGGCCCCCCTACGAGCAGTACTTC.

The rearrangement joins TRBV9 to TRBJ2-7; 8 positions agree with TRBD2. The CDR3 has 15 amino acids. With 0 bases clipped from V and 2 bases from J, the junction kept 4 bases outside the gene matches. Germline V gene data show CDR1 as SGDLS and CDR2 as YYNGEE. DNA for the CDR3: TGTGCCAGCAGCGTAGGGAGCGGGGGACCCTACGAGCAGTACTTC. Its protein product is CASSVGSGGPYEQYF.

The chain combines TRBV30 with TRBJ1-6, with 9 bases identical to TRBD1. Germline V gives CDR1 GTSNPN, CDR2 SVGIG (reference sequence). Unmatched junction bases numbered 5, after V lost 4 bases and J lost 7 bases. The CDR3 length is 14 residues. This CDR3 reads CAWNTGTGNSPLHF. Written as DNA, the CDR3 is TGTGCCTGGAATACCGGGACAGGGAATTCACCCCTCCACTTT.

This rearrangement joins TRBV19 to TRBJ2-5; 7 nucleotides match TRBD1. Losses at the gene ends were 9 bases for V and 5 bases for J; bases not matched to a gene: 9. The germline V gene encodes CDR1 LNHDA and CDR2 SQIVND (reference sequence). The length of the CDR3 is 13 residues. This chain's CDR3 is CASTSLRGETQYF. In DNA, the CDR3 is TGTGCCAGCACCTCCCTCAGGGGGGAGACCCAGTACTTC.

This rearrangement joins TRBV28 to TRBJ2-5; 10 bases fit TRBD2. With 2 bases clipped from V and 5 bases from J, the junction kept 8 bases outside the gene matches. This CDR3 has 16 amino acids. Germline-derived CDR1 and CDR2 are MDHEN and SYDVKM. The CDR3 loop reads CASSLGLAGEEETQYF. The CDR3 coding sequence is TGTGCCAGCAGTTTAGGCCTAGCGGGAGAGGAGGAGACCCAGTACTTC. The variable domain in full, with the rest retrieved from reference TRBV28 and TRBJ2-5, is DVKVTQSSRYLVKRTGEKVFLECVQDMDHENMFWYRQDPGLGLRLIYFSYDVKMKEKGDIPEGYSVSREKKERFSLILESASTNQTSMYLCASSLGLAGEEETQYFGPGTRLLVL.

The V call is TRBV7-3, the J call TRBJ2-2; weak D call: TRBD1 (5 bases). The germline V and J ends were trimmed by 5 bases and 1 base, with 11 bases remaining between them. The CDR3 extends over 15 amino acids. Looked up from germline, CDR1 is SGHTA and CDR2 is FQGTGA. CDR3 sequence (DNA): TGTGCCAGCAGCCGCCAGGGAAGGAACACCGGGGAGCTGTTTTTT. Amino acids: CASSRQGRNTGELFF.

The rearrangement uses TRBV27 and TRBJ1-2, with a tentative D call TRBD1 (6 bases). CDR1 and CDR2 from the germline V gene are MNHEY and SMNVEV (reference sequence). The CDR3 spans 14 residues. V gave up 6 bases and J gave up 0 bases, with 11 bases separating them. CDR3 in amino acids: CASSSRGPNYGYTF. As DNA, the CDR3 is TGTGCCAGCAGCTCCAGGGGCCCTAACTATGGCTACACCTTC.

This CDR3 is CASSLLRPAESEQYF. DNA of the CDR3: TGTGCCAGCAGCTTACTAAGACCCGCGGAAAGCGAGCAGTACTTC. The chain is built from TRBV7-2 and TRBJ2-7, with no clear D. CDR1 SGHTA and CDR2 FQGNSA come from the germline V gene. Trimming left V 2 bases short and J 6 bases short, with 17 bases between. The CDR3 runs 15 residues. Full variable domain (remainder filled in from reference TRBV7-2 and TRBJ2-7): GAGVSQSPSNKVTEKGKDVELRCDPISGHTALYWYRQSLGQGLEFLIYFQGNSAPDKSGLPSDRFSAERTGGSVSTLTIQRTQQEDSAVYLCASSLLRPAESEQYFGPGTRLTVT.

In its sample, this clone was seen a few times. V gene TRBV6-1 combines with J gene TRBJ2-5; 10 nucleotides match TRBD1. V shed 3 bases and J 4 bases; nucleotides not matched to a gene: 2. The germline CDR1 and CDR2 sequences are MNHNS and SASEGT. The CDR3 spans 14 residues. In DNA form, the CDR3 reads TGTGCCAGCAGTGACGGGACAGGGGTAGAGACCCAGTACTTC. Its protein is CASSDGTGVETQYF.

J is TRBJ1-1 and V is TRBV6-6, with D perhaps matching TRBD1 (6 bases). Germline V gene data show CDR1 as MNHNY and CDR2 as SVGAGI (reference sequence). V was clipped by 6 bases and J by 6 bases, with 17 bases between them. The CDR3 extends over 14 amino acids. The CDR3 DNA sequence: TGTGCCAGCAGCACGATGACAGGACTGTCTGAAGCTTTCTTT. This encodes CASSTMTGLSEAFF.

This chain connects TRBV7-9 to TRBJ2-1; 11 bases align to TRBD2. V shed 6 bases and J 2 bases; nucleotides not matched to a gene: 3. This CDR3 region has 15 residues. CDR1 SEHNR and CDR2 FQNEAQ come from the germline V gene (reference sequence). CDR3: CASRKTSGAYNEQFF. For the CDR3, the DNA is TGTGCCAGCAGAAAGACTAGCGGGGCCTACAATGAGCAGTTCTTC.

V is TRBV5-1 and J is TRBJ2-1; D is unresolved. Trimming left V 0 bases short and J 4 bases short, with 5 bases between. CDR1 and CDR2 (germline): SGHRS, YFSETQ. The CDR3 contains 13 residues. Here the CDR3 reads CASSLAQYNEQFF. The CDR3, as DNA: TGCGCCAGCAGCTTGGCCCAGTACAATGAGCAGTTCTTC.

The chain joins TRBV6-5 to TRBJ2-1; D remains ambiguous. CDR3 length: 11 amino acids. CDR1 and CDR2 from the germline V gene are MNHEY and SVGAGI. V was trimmed by 2 bases and J by 10 bases, leaving 6 bases between them. CDR3 DNA: TGTGCCAGCAGTTACCGGCGGGAGCAGTTCTTC. Translation: CASSYRREQFF.

This chain connects TRBV6-6 to TRBJ2-2, with 8 bases identical to TRBD1. V was pared by 0 bases and J by 5 bases, with 5 bases of the junction left unmatched. Germline CDR1 is MNHNY and CDR2 is SVGAGI (reference sequence). CDR3 size: 16 residues. The chain's CDR3 is CASSYSGTGRTGELFF. In DNA, the CDR3 is TGTGCCAGCAGTTACTCTGGGACAGGACGAACCGGGGAGCTGTTTTTT.

The V gene is TRBV4-3, the J gene TRBJ2-2; D is perhaps TRBD1 (6 bases). The germline CDR1 and CDR2 sequences are LGHNA and YSLEER. V was pared by 8 bases and J by 0 bases, with 19 bases between. This CDR3 has 17 residues. CDR3 nucleotide sequence: TGCGCCAGCCGGAGGACAGCCACAACCGCGAACACCGGGGAGCTGTTTTTT. It encodes CASRRTATTANTGELFF.

This clone was counted once. CDR3 region: CAWSNGRTGHGYTF. CDR3 in DNA: TGTGCCTGGAGTAACGGCCGGACAGGCCATGGCTACACCTTC. This rearrangement joins TRBV30 to TRBJ1-2, with 7 bases identical to TRBD1. V gave up 2 bases and J gave up 6 bases; unmatched junction bases: 9. The CDR3 covers 14 residues. Germline-derived CDR1 and CDR2 are GTSNPN and SVGIG (reference sequence).

The chain employs TRBV29-1 and TRBJ2-7; TRBD1 aligns across 8 bases. V trimming: 0 bases; J trimming: 6 bases; junction bases outside the gene matches: 7. This CDR3 contains 14 residues. The germline V gene encodes CDR1 SQVTM and CDR2 ANQGSEA. CDR3 loop: CSVEEPGGLFEQYF. The DNA of the CDR3 is TGCAGCGTTGAAGAACCAGGGGGCCTCTTCGAGCAGTACTTC.

This clone has just a few counts. The chain uses TRBV11-2 and TRBJ1-3; D is possibly TRBD1 (6 bases). The V end lost 0 bases, the J end lost 2 bases, and 8 bases lay between the germline ends. Germline V CDR1 and CDR2: SGHAT, FQNNGV. The CDR3 is 15 amino acids. In nucleotides, the CDR3 is TGTGCCAGCAGCTTAGATACAGGGCCTGGAAACACCATATATTTT. Its protein product is CASSLDTGPGNTIYF.